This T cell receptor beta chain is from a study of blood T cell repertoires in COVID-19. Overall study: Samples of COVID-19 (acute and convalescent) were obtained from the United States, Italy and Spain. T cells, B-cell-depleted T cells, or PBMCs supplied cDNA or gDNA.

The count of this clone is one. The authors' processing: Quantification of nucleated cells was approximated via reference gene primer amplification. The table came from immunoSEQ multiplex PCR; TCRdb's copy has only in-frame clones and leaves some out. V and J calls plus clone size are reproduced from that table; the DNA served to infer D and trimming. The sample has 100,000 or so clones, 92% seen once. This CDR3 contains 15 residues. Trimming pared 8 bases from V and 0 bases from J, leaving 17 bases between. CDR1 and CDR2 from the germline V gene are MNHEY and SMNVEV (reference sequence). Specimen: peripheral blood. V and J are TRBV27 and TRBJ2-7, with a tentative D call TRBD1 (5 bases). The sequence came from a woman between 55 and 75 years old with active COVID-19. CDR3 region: CASRRQSLSSYEQYF. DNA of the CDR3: TGTGCCAGCCGAAGACAGAGCCTAAGCTCCTACGAGCAGTACTTC.